The 2 T cell receptor beta chains below come from one sample, sequenced in a study of cytomegalovirus exposure and HLA in healthy donors. The PCR made use of 60 Vbeta and 13 Jbeta primers. TCRdb keeps only in-frame clones here, not all; method: immunoSEQ multiplex PCR. The repertoire includes some 56,000 clones, roughly 80% of them detected once, and approximately 3.6% sits in the top ten. The sample consisted of PBMCs. The receptors were sampled from a woman between 40 and 55 years old in good health and CMV-seronegative.

This sequence joins TRBV9 and TRBJ1-2; D may be TRBD1 (5 bases). This CDR3 comprises 15 residues. Per the germline V gene, CDR1 is SGDLS and CDR2 is YYNGEE. Trimming cost V 4 bases and J 3 bases, with 16 bases left between them. CDR3 nucleotide sequence: TGTGCCAGCAGCTTCAGGACAAAGGGGTACTATGGCTACACCTTC. Encoded protein: CASSFRTKGYYGYTF.

This clone was observed a single time. One end of the junction is discordant with germline, which a read error may explain. This chain uses TRBV18 with TRBJ1-1; possibly TRBD1 for D (6 bases). Germline V gene data show CDR1 as KGHSH and CDR2 as LQKENI. The CDR3 consists of 14 residues. CDR3 DNA: TGTGCCAGCTCTCCACCGGGACACTACACTGAAGCTTTCTTT. Amino acid sequence: CASSPPGHYTEAFF.